This TCR beta chain was sequenced in a study of T cells in Graves' hyperthyroidism and ophthalmopathy. Overall study results and limits: Model output signaled ophthalmopathy a median 6.5 months ahead of onset.

This CDR3 is built from 13 residues. The V and J ends lost 3 bases and 1 base respectively, with 6 bases between them. Germline values: CDR1 MDHEN, CDR2 SYDVKM. The investigators amplified TCR beta CDR3 regions from RNA transcripts. The TCR CDR3 was amplified in a first-round RT-PCR using the HTBI primer set. TCRdb fed the multiplex PCR reads into MiXCR, producing one record per CDR3 protein. The sample lists 750,000 to 950,000 distinct CDR3 sequences; 35% to 45% were seen once. A note on this clonotype: Its target is not known.

Patients aged 18 to 65 with hyperthyroidism were newly diagnosed, with duration under 2 months. Patients showing uncontrolled infection, other autoimmune disease, pregnancy or lactation were ineligible. Out of approximately 10 ml of fresh peripheral blood came the PBMCs. Sequenced: blood. This receptor was obtained from a man aged 18 to 35 with Graves' hyperthyroidism. The genes are TRBV28 and TRBJ1-1, with D uncertain. CDR3: CASSLMTNTEAFF. In nucleotides, the CDR3 is TGTGCCAGCAGTTTGATGACGAACACTGAAGCTTTCTTT.